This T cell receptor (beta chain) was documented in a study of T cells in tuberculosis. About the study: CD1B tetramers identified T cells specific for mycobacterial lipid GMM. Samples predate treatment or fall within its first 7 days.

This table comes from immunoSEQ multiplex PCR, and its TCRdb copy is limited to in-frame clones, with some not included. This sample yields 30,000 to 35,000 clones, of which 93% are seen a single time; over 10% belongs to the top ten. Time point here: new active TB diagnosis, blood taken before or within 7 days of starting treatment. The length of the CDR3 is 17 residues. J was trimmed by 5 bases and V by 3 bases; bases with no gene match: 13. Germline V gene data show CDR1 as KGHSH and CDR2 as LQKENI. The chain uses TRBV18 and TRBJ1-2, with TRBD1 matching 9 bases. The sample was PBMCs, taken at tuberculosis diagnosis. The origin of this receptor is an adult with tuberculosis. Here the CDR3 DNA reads TGTGCCAGCTCACCCGTGGCGGGACAGGGAGAAAATTATGGCTACACCTTC. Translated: CASSPVAGQGENYGYTF.